This T cell receptor beta chain comes out of a study of PD-L1 blockade in urothelial cancer. The time point: pretreatment peripheral blood. Generated by immunoSEQ multiplex PCR, the TCRdb table keeps only in-frame clones and is missing some. The repertoire has almost 90,000 clones, around 83% of them found once; the top ten carry roughly 2%. Germline CDR1 reads MNHNS; CDR2 reads SASEGT. The CDR3 is made up of 15 amino acids. The chain recombines TRBV6-1 with TRBJ2-5, with D possibly being TRBD1 (6 bases). The DNA matches TRBJ2-7 better at its end, which makes the J call doubtful. The sample was PBMCs, taken around atezolizumab (anti-PD-L1) treatment. This sequence originates from a man aged 55 to 70 with urothelial cancer. This chain's CDR3 is CASSAVTGPIGEQYF. Written as DNA, the CDR3 is TGTGCCAGCAGTGCAGTCACAGGGCCCATTGGCGAGCAGTACTTC.